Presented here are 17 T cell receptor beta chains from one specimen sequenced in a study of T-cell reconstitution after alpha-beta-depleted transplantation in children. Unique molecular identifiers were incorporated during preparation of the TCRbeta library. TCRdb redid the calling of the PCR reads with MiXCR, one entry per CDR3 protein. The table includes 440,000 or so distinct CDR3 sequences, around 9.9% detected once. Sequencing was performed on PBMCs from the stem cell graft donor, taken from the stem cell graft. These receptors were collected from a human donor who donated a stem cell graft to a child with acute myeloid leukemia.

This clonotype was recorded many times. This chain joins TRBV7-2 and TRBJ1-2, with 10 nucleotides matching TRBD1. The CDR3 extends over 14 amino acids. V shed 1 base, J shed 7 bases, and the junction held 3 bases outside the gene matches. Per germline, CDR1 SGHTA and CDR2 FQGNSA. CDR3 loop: CASSLGGTGVGYTF. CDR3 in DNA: TGTGCCAGCAGCTTAGGCGGGACAGGGGTTGGCTACACCTTC.

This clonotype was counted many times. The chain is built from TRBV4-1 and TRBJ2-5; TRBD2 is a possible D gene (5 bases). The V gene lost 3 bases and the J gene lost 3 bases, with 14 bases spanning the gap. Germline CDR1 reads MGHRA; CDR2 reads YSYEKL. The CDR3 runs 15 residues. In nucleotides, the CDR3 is TGCGCCAGCAGCCAGGTCGTAGTAGCGAAAGAGACCCAGTACTTC. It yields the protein CASSQVVVAKETQYF.

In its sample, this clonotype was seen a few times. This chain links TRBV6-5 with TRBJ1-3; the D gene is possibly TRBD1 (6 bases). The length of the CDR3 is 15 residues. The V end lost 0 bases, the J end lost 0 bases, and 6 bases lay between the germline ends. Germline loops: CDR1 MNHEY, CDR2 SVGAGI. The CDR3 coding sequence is TGTGCCAGCAGTTACTCGGGACACTCTGGAAACACCATATATTTT. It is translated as CASSYSGHSGNTIYF.

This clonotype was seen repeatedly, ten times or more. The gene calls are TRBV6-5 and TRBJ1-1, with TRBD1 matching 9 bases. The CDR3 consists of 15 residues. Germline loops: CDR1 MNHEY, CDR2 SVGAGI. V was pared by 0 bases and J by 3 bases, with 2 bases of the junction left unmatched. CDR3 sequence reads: CASSYSRTGDTEAFF. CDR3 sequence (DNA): TGTGCCAGCAGTTACTCGAGGACAGGGGACACTGAAGCTTTCTTT.

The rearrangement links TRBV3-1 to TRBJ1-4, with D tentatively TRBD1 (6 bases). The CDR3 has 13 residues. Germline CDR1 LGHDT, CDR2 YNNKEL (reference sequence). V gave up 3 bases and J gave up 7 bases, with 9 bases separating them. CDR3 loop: CASSHRGREKLFF. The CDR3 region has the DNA TGTGCCAGCAGCCACAGGGGACGTGAAAAACTGTTTTTT.

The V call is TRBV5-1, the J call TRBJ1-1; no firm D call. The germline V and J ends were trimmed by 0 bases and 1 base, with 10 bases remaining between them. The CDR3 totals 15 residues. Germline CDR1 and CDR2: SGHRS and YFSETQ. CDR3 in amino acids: CASSLVTGRNTEAFF. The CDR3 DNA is TGCGCCAGCAGCTTGGTAACCGGGAGGAACACTGAAGCTTTCTTT.

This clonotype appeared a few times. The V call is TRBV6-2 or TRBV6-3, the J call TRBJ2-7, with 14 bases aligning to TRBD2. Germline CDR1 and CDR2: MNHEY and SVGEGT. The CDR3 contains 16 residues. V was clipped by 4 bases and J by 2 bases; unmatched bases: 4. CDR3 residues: CASSSGLAGATYEQYF. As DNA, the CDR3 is TGTGCCAGCAGTTCGGGACTAGCGGGAGCCACCTACGAGCAGTACTTC.

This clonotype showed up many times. The CDR3 DNA is TGCGCCAGCAGCTTGGTTTCCGGTTACACAGATACGCAGTATTTT. It encodes CASSLVSGYTDTQYF. The chain employs TRBV5-1 and TRBJ2-3, with D uncertain. In germline, CDR1 is SGHRS, CDR2 YFSETQ. The V end lost 0 bases, the J end lost 2 bases, and 10 bases lay between the germline ends. This CDR3 region has 15 residues.

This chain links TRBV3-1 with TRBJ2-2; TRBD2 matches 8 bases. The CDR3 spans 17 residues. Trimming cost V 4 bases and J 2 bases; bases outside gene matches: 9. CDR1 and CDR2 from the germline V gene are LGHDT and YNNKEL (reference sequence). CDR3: CASSRSSSGPNTGELFF. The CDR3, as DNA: TGTGCCAGCAGCCGCTCTTCTAGCGGGCCTAACACCGGGGAGCTGTTTTTT.

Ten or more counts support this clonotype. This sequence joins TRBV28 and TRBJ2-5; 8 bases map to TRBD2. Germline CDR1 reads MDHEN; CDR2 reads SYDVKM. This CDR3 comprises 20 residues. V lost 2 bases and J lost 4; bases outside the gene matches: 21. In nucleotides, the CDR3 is TGTGCCAGCAGTTTACCGTCCTCAGGCGGGAGGTCCTTAGGGCGAGAGACCCAGTACTTC. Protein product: CASSLPSSGGRSLGRETQYF. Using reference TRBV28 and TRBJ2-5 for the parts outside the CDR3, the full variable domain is DVKVTQSSRYLVKRTGEKVFLECVQDMDHENMFWYRQDPGLGLRLIYFSYDVKMKEKGDIPEGYSVSREKKERFSLILESASTNQTSMYLCASSLPSSGGRSLGRETQYFGPGTRLLVL.

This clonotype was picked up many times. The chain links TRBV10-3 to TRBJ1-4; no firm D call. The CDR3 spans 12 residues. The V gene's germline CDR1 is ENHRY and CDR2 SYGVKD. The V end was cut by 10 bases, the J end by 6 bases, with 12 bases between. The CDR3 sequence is CATSVRDEKLFF. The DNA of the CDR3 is TGTGCCACTTCGGTCCGTGATGAAAAACTGTTTTTT.

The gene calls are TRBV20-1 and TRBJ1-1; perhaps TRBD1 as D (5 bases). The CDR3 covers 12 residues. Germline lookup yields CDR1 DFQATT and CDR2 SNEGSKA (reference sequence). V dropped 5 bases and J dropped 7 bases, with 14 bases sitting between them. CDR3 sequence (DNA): TGCAGTGCTGAAACCGGGACCGTTGAAGCTTTCTTT. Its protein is CSAETGTVEAFF.

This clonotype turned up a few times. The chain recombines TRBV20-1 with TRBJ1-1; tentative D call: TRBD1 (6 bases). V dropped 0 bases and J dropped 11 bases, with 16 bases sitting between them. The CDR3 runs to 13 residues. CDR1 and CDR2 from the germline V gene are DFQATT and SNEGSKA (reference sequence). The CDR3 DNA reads TGCAGTGCTAGAGATTTACAGGGCGGGTGGGCTTTCTTT. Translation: CSARDLQGGWAFF.

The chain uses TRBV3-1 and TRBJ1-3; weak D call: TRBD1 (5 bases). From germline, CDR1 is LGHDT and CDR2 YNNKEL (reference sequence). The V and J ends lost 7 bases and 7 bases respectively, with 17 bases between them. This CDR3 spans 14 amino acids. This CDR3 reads CASKGTTSGNTIYF. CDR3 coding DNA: TGTGCCAGCAAGGGGACCACCTCCGGGAACACCATATATTTT.

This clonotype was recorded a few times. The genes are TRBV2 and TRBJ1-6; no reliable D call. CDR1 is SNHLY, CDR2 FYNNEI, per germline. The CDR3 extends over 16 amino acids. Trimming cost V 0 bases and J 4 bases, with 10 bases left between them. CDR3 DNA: TGTGCCAGCAGTGAAGCCGGACCCCAGTATAATTCACCCCTCCACTTT. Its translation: CASSEAGPQYNSPLHF.

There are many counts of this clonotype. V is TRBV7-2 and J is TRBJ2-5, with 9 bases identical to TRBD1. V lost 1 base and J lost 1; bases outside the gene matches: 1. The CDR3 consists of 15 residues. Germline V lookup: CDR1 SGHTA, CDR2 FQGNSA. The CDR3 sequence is CASSLGDRVQETQYF. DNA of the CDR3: TGTGCCAGCAGCTTAGGGGACAGGGTCCAAGAGACCCAGTACTTC.

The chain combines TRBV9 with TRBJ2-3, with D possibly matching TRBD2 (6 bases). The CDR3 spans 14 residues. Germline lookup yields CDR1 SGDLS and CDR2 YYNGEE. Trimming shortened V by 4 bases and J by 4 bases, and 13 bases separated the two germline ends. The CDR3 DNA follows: TGTGCCAGCAGCACCCGACTAGATCCAGATACGCAGTATTTT. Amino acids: CASSTRLDPDTQYF.